These 15 T cell receptor beta chains were sequenced from one sample in a study of cytomegalovirus exposure and HLA in healthy donors. 60 Vbeta and 13 Jbeta primers were used in PCR. Sequencing used immunoSEQ multiplex PCR; TCRdb keeps in-frame clones, though not all of them. The table records roughly 200,000 clones, less than 90% of them present only once. Sequenced input: PBMCs. All receptors come from a woman in her 30s in good health and CMV-seronegative.

The chain uses TRBV9 and TRBJ2-2; TRBD2 matches at 11 bases. Germline V gives CDR1 SGDLS, CDR2 YYNGEE. The J segment lost 7 bases and the V segment lost 5 bases, leaving 10 bases of the junction unmatched. This CDR3 is built from 16 residues. The CDR3 coding sequence is TGTGCCAGCAGTATAGCGGGAGGGCCGATAAGCGGGGAGCTGTTTTTT. This sequence encodes CASSIAGGPISGELFF.

The chain combines TRBV9 with TRBJ2-1; TRBD1 is a possible D gene (5 bases). The V gene's germline CDR1 is SGDLS and CDR2 YYNGEE. The CDR3 covers 14 residues. Trimming shortened V by 2 bases and J by 4 bases, and 10 bases separated the two germline ends. CDR3 in DNA: TGTGCCAGCAGCGTTGACAGTTATTACAATGAGCAGTTCTTC. This sequence encodes CASSVDSYYNEQFF. Using reference TRBV9 and TRBJ2-1 for the parts outside the CDR3, the full variable domain is DSGVTQTPKHLITATGQRVTLRCSPRSGDLSVYWYQQSLDQGLQFLIQYYNGEERAKGNILERFSAQQFPDLHSELNLSSLELGDSALYFCASSVDSYYNEQFFGPGTRLTVL.

The J gene is TRBJ2-3, the V gene TRBV6-5; TRBD2 is a possible D gene (6 bases). Trimming took off 2 bases at V and 3 bases at J, with 9 bases between the two ends. Germline V gene data show CDR1 as MNHEY and CDR2 as SVGAGI. The CDR3 covers 14 residues. CDR3 bases: TGTGCCAGCAGTTACCGGGGGAGAACAGATACGCAGTATTTT. This gives the protein CASSYRGRTDTQYF.

The chain employs TRBV29-1 and TRBJ1-3, with D unclear. V lost 4 bases, J lost 2 bases, and 12 bases lay in between. The CDR3 has 14 amino acids. Germline V CDR1 and CDR2: SQVTM, ANQGSEA. The CDR3 region is CSVAVLGAGNTIYF. As DNA, the CDR3 is TGCAGCGTTGCGGTCCTCGGAGCTGGAAACACCATATATTTT.

About this clone: Additional DNA sequences in this sample encode the identical CDR3. The V and J genes are TRBV4-1 and TRBJ2-2; D is ambiguous. The CDR3 loop spans 11 amino acids. Trimming took 6 bases from V and 8 from J, leaving 7 bases between them. The germline V gene encodes CDR1 MGHRA and CDR2 YSYEKL. CDR3 in amino acids: CASSQSGELFF. CDR3 nucleotide sequence: TGCGCCAGCAGTCAATCTGGGGAGCTGTTTTTT.

J is TRBJ2-3 and V is TRBV14; 8 nucleotides match TRBD2. This CDR3 has 15 amino acids. Losses at the gene ends were 5 bases for V and 2 bases for J; bases not matched to a gene: 6. Germline lookup yields CDR1 SGHDN and CDR2 FVKESK. In DNA form, the CDR3 reads TGTGCCAGCAGCACCCCTAGCGGGCTCACAGATACGCAGTATTTT. This gives the protein CASSTPSGLTDTQYF.

The chain has TRBV2 and TRBJ2-3, with a possible D match to TRBD2 (7 bases). CDR1 and CDR2 (germline): SNHLY, FYNNEI. The V end lost 5 bases, the J end lost 2 bases, and 17 bases lay between the germline ends. The CDR3 spans 16 residues. This CDR3 is CASSKGLGGPTDTQYF. The CDR3 DNA sequence: TGTGCCAGCAGTAAGGGGTTGGGGGGGCCCACAGATACGCAGTATTTT.

In DNA, the CDR3 is TGCAGCGTTGTTCGTCTAGCGGGACCTTACAATGAGCAGTTCTTC. Its protein product is CSVVRLAGPYNEQFF. The rearrangement links TRBV29-1 to TRBJ2-1; TRBD2 matches 9 bases. CDR1 SQVTM and CDR2 ANQGSEA come from the germline V gene. This CDR3 contains 15 residues. V trimming: 4 bases; J trimming: 4 bases; junction bases outside the gene matches: 8.

The rearrangement uses TRBV7-9 and TRBJ2-7, with a tentative D call TRBD2 (5 bases). V was trimmed by 4 bases and J by 3 bases, leaving 13 bases between them. CDR3 size: 14 residues. Germline assignment: CDR1 SEHNR and CDR2 FQNEAQ (reference sequence). CDR3 loop: CASSSQRGIYEQYF. CDR3 DNA: TGTGCCAGCAGCTCCCAACGGGGAATCTACGAGCAGTACTTC.

This clone was seen a single time. The CDR3 loop reads CACSVGSGEKLFF. The CDR3 DNA reads as TGTGCATGTAGCGTTGGAAGCGGTGAAAAACTGTTTTTT. The rearrangement uses TRBV19 and TRBJ1-4; D remains unclear. This CDR3 comprises 13 residues. Germline values: CDR1 LNHDA, CDR2 SQIVND (reference sequence).

V is TRBV6-5 and J is TRBJ2-1, with 7 bases aligning to TRBD1. The ends lost 4 bases at V and 1 base at J; junction bases unmatched: 1. This CDR3 is built from 14 residues. Per germline, CDR1 MNHEY and CDR2 SVGAGI. For the CDR3, the DNA is TGTGCCAGCAGTTCGGGACAGTCCTACAATGAGCAGTTCTTC. Translated: CASSSGQSYNEQFF.

The V call is TRBV21-1, the J call TRBJ2-2; TRBD1 is the table's D call and was not checked against the DNA. TRBV21-1 is recorded as a pseudogene. CDR3 length equals 16 residues. The CDR3 coding sequence is TGTGCCAGCAGCAATGGGACAGGGTCGGAAACCGGGGAGCTGTTTTTT. Its translation is CASSNGTGSETGELFF.

The V call is TRBV7-2, the J call TRBJ1-1; D ambiguous. CDR3 length: 13 amino acids. V was trimmed by 1 base and J by 11 bases, leaving 14 bases between them. Germline V gene data show CDR1 as SGHTA and CDR2 as FQGNSA. The CDR3 DNA sequence: TGTGCCAGCAGCTTAGGTGGTCAGTTGGGCGCTTTCTTT. This codes for CASSLGGQLGAFF.

V and J are TRBV5-1 and TRBJ2-1; TRBD2 aligns across 11 bases. CDR1 and CDR2 (germline): SGHRS, YFSETQ. The CDR3 is made up of 13 amino acids. V lost 4 bases to trimming and J lost 9 bases; unmatched junction nucleotides: 3. The chain's CDR3 is CASSLTSGSEQFF. The CDR3 DNA is TGCGCCAGCAGCCTCACTAGCGGGAGTGAGCAGTTCTTC.

The chain is built from TRBV5-1 and TRBJ2-1, with a possible D match to TRBD2 (6 bases). The V end was cut by 1 base, the J end by 8 bases, with 16 bases between. The V gene's germline CDR1 is SGHRS and CDR2 YFSETQ. The CDR3 consists of 15 residues. CDR3 coding DNA: TGCGCCAGCAGCTTGCTCCAGGGAGGCAGGTATGAGCAGTTCTTC. Its protein product is CASSLLQGGRYEQFF.